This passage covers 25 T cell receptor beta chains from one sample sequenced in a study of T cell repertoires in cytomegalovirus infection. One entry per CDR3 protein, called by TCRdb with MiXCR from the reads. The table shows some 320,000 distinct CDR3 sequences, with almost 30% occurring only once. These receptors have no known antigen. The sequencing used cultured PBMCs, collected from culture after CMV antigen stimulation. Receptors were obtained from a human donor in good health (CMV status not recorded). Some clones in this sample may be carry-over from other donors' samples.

The DNA for the CDR3 is TGTGCCACCAGACCGACAGGGCTCACAGATACGCAGTATTTT. Its protein product is CATRPTGLTDTQYF. The chain recombines TRBV24-1 with TRBJ2-3; 7 bases match TRBD1. The germline gives CDR1 KGHDR, CDR2 SFDVKD. This CDR3 comprises 14 residues. V shed 7 bases, J shed 2 bases, and the junction held 5 bases outside the gene matches.

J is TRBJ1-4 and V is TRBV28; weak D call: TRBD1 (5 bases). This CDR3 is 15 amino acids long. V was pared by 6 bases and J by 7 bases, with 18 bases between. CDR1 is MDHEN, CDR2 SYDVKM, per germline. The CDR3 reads CASSSGTLPVEKLFF. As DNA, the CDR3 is TGTGCCAGCAGCTCCGGGACTCTCCCGGTTGAAAAACTGTTTTTT.

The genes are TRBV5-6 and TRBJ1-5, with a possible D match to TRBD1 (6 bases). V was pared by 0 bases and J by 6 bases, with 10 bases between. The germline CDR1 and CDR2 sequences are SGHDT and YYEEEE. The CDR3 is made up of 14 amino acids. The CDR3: CASSLAGGAQPQHF. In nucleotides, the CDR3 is TGTGCCAGCAGCTTGGCCGGGGGCGCTCAGCCCCAGCATTTT.

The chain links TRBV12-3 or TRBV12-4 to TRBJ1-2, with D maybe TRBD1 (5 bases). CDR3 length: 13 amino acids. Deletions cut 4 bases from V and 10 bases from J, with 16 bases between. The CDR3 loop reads CASSSPGLSDYTF. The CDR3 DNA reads TGTGCCAGCAGTTCTCCGGGGCTATCGGACTACACCTTC.

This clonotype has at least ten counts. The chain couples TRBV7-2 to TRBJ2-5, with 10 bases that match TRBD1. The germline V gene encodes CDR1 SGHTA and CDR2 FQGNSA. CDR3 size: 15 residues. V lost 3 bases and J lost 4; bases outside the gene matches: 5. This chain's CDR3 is CASSFLGTGVETQYF. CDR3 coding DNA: TGTGCCAGCAGCTTTCTCGGGACAGGGGTAGAGACCCAGTACTTC.

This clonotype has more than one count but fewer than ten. This CDR3 reads CASRYDGPSYNEQFF. DNA of the CDR3: TGCGCCAGCAGATACGATGGACCGTCCTACAATGAGCAGTTCTTC. The chain is built from TRBV5-1 and TRBJ2-1; D not certain. The germline V gene encodes CDR1 SGHRS and CDR2 YFSETQ. Trimming took off 5 bases at V and 1 base at J, with 13 bases between the two ends. The CDR3 covers 15 residues. The complete variable domain, with remaining parts taken from reference TRBV5-1 and TRBJ2-1, reads KAGVTQTPRYLIKTRGQQVTLSCSPISGHRSVSWYQQTPGQGLQFLFEYFSETQRNKGNFPGRFSGRQFSNSRSEMNVSTLELGDSALYLCASRYDGPSYNEQFFGPGTRLTVL.

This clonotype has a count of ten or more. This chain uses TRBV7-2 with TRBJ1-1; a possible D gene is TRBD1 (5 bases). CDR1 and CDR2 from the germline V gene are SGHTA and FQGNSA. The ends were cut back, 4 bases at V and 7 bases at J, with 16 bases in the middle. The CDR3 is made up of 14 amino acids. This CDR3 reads CASSSSGTTVEAFF. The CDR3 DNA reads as TGTGCCAGCAGCTCCTCCGGGACGACCGTTGAAGCTTTCTTT.

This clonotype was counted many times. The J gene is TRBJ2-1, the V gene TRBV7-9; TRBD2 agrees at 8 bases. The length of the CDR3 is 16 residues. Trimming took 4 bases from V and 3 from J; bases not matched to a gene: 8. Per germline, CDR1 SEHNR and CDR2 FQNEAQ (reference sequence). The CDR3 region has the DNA TGTGCCAGCAGCTCCATAGCGGGGACAAACTACAATGAGCAGTTCTTC. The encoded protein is CASSSIAGTNYNEQFF. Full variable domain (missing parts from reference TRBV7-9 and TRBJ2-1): DTGVSQNPRHKITKRGQNVTFRCDPISEHNRLYWYRQTLGQGPEFLTYFQNEAQLEKSRLLSDRFSAERPKGSFSTLEIQRTEQGDSAMYLCASSSIAGTNYNEQFFGPGTRLTVL.

This CDR3 is CASAGAADEQFF. In DNA form, the CDR3 reads TGTGCCAGCGCGGGGGCTGCTGATGAGCAGTTCTTC. V gene TRBV6-8 combines with J gene TRBJ2-1, with D maybe TRBD2 (7 bases). CDR1 and CDR2 from the germline V gene are MNHGY and SAAAGT. Trimming left V 8 bases short and J 8 bases short, with 13 bases between. The CDR3 totals 12 residues.

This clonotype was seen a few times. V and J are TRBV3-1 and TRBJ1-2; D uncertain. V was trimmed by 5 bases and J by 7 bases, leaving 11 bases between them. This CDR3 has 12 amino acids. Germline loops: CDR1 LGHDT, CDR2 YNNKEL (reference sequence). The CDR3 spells CASSSSEGGYTF. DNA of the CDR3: TGTGCCAGCAGCTCATCCGAGGGTGGCTACACCTTC.

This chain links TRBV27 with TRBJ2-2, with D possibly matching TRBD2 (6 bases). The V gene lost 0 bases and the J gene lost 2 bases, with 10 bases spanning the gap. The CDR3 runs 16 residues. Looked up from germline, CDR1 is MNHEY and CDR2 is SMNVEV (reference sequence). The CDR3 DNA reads TGTGCCAGCAGTTTATCGGGGAGGATTAACACCGGGGAGCTGTTTTTT. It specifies CASSLSGRINTGELFF.

The CDR3, as DNA: TGTGCCAGTAGTACCGCCGCCGGGACAGCCTATGGCTACACCTTC. It translates to CASSTAAGTAYGYTF. V is TRBV19 and J is TRBJ1-2, with 7 bases matching TRBD1. This CDR3 is 15 amino acids long. With 4 bases clipped from V and 4 bases from J, the junction kept 9 bases outside the gene matches. The germline CDR1 and CDR2 sequences are LNHDA and SQIVND (reference sequence).

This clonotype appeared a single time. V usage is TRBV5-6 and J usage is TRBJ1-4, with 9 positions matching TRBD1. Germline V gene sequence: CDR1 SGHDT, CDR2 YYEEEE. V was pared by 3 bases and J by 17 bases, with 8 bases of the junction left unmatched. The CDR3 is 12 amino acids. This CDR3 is CASSWGTGRQFF. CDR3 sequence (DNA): TGTGCCAGCAGCTGGGGGACAGGGAGACAATTTTTT.

The CDR3: CATKEGQGSGEQYF. CDR3 DNA: TGTGCCACTAAGGAAGGGCAGGGAAGTGGCGAGCAGTACTTC. The chain has TRBV7-6 and TRBJ2-7; D is perhaps TRBD1 (5 bases). This CDR3 spans 14 amino acids. V shed 10 bases and J shed 6 bases, with 22 bases lying between them. The germline V gene has CDR1 SGHVS and CDR2 FNYEAQ. Full variable domain (remainder filled in from reference TRBV7-6 and TRBJ2-7): GAGVSQSPRYKVTKRGQDVALRCDPISGHVSLYWYRQALGQGPEFLTYFNYEAQQDKSGLPNDRFSAERPEGSISTLTIQRTEQRDSAMYRCATKEGQGSGEQYFGPGTRLTVT.

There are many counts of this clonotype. CDR3 coding DNA: TGTGCCAGCAGCCTTGTTTTTGGGGGCAGCCAAGAGACCCAGTACTTC. Protein sequence: CASSLVFGGSQETQYF. The chain employs TRBV7-2 and TRBJ2-5; possible D gene TRBD1, 6 bases. CDR1 is SGHTA and CDR2 is FQGNSA in the germline V gene. Trimming stripped 5 bases from V and 1 base from J, with 17 bases between. The CDR3 contains 16 residues.

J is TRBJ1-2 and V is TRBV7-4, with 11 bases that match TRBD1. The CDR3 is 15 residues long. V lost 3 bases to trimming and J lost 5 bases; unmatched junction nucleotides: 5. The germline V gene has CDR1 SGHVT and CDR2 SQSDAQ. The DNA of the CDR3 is TGTGCCAGCAGCTTGACCGGGACAGGGGGTTATGGCTACACCTTC. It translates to CASSLTGTGGYGYTF.

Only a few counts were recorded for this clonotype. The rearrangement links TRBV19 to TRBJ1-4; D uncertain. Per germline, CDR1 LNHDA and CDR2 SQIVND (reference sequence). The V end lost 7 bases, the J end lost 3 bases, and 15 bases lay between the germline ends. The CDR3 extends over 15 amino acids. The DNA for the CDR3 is TGTGCCAGTATCGACCGGAGTGGGGCTAATGAAAAACTGTTTTTT. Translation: CASIDRSGANEKLFF.

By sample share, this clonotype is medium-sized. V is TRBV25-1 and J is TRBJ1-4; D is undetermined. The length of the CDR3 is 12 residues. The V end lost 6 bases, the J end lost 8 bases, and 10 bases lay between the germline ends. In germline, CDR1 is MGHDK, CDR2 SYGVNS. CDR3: CASRRGQEKLFF. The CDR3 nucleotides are TGTGCCAGCAGGCGAGGTCAAGAAAAACTGTTTTTT.

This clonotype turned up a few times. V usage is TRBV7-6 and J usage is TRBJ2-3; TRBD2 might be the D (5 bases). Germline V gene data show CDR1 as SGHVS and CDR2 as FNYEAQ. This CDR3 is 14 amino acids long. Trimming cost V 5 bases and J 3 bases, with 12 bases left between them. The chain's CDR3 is CASSRAGATDTQYF. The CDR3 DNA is TGTGCCAGCAGCCGCGCGGGCGCGACAGATACGCAGTATTTT.

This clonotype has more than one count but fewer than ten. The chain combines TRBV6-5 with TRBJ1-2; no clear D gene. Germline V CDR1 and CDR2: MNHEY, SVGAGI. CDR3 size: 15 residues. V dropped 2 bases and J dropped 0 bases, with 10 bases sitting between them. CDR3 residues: CASSYRTLANYGYTF. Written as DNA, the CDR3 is TGTGCCAGCAGTTACCGAACCTTAGCTAACTATGGCTACACCTTC.

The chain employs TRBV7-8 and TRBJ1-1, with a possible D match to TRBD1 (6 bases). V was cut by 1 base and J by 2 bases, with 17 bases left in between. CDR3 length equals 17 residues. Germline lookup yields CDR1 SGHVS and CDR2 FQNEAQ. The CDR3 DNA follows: TGTGCCAGCAGCTTAGGGGGGCAGGGAGCGTTTAACACTGAAGCTTTCTTT. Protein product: CASSLGGQGAFNTEAFF.

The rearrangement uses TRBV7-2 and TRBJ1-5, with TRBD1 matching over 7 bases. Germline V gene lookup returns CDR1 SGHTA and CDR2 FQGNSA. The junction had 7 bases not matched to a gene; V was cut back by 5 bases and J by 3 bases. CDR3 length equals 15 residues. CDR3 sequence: CASSRRQGPNQPQHF. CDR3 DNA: TGTGCCAGCAGCCGTAGACAGGGCCCCAATCAGCCCCAGCATTTT.

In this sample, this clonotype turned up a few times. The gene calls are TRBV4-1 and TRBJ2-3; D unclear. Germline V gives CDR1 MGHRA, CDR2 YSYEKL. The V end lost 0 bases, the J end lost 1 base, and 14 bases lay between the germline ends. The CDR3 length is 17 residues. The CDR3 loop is CASSQDKGAGRTDTQYF. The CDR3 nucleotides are TGCGCCAGCAGCCAAGACAAAGGCGCAGGTCGCACAGATACGCAGTATTTT.

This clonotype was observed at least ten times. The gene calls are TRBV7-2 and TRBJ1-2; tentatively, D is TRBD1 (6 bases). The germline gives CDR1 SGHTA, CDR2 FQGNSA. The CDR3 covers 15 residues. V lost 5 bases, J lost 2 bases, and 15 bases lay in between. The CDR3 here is CASSQIQGVNYGYTF. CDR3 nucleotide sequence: TGTGCCAGCAGCCAAATACAGGGAGTCAACTATGGCTACACCTTC.

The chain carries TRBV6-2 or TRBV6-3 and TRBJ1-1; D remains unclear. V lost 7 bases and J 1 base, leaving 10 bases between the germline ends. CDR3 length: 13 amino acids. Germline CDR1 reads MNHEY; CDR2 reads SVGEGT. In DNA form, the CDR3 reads TGTGCCAGCACCAGGAGTGCGAACACTGAAGCTTTCTTT. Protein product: CASTRSANTEAFF.